A single sample gave rise to the 20 T cell receptor beta chains below, sequenced in a study of preoperative IRX-2 immunotherapy in early breast cancer. Specified treatment: preoperative locoregional IRX-2 cytokine immunotherapy. TCRdb keeps only in-frame clones here, not all; method: immunoSEQ multiplex PCR. The sample has 20,000 to 30,000 clones; approximately 75% are singletons. The specimen comprised lymph node tissue, sampled after IRX-2 immunotherapy. The receptors were sampled from a human donor with breast cancer.

The chain uses TRBV11-3 and TRBJ1-1; perhaps TRBD1 as D (6 bases). The length of the CDR3 is 14 residues. CDR1 is SGHNT and CDR2 is YENEEA in the germline V gene. V dropped 4 bases and J dropped 4 bases, with 13 bases sitting between them. The CDR3 spells CASSWERQVTEAFF. Here the CDR3 DNA reads TGTGCCAGCAGCTGGGAGAGACAGGTCACTGAAGCTTTCTTT.

This clone came up once. CDR3 DNA: TGCAGCGTTCCATCCGGGACAGGGGTCACCGGGGAGCTGTTTTTT. This codes for CSVPSGTGVTGELFF. This chain connects TRBV29-1 to TRBJ2-2; 10 bases fit TRBD1. Germline V gene lookup returns CDR1 SQVTM and CDR2 ANQGSEA. The V gene end was trimmed by 5 bases and the J gene end by 4 bases; junction bases not matched to a gene: 7. CDR3 size: 15 residues.

The rearrangement uses TRBV19 and TRBJ1-5; D not resolved. The CDR3 consists of 14 residues. Germline CDR1 is LNHDA and CDR2 is SQIVND (reference sequence). Trimming left V 3 bases short and J 10 bases short, with 16 bases between. Written as DNA, the CDR3 is TGTGCCAGTAGTATCTTGTCAGGCGCGCGACCCCAGCATTTT. The encoded protein is CASSILSGARPQHF. The full variable domain, rest sourced from reference TRBV19 and TRBJ1-5, is DGGITQSPKYLFRKEGQNVTLSCEQNLNHDAMYWYRQDPGQGLRLIYYSQIVNDFQKGDIAEGYSVSREKKESFPLTVTSAQKNPTAFYLCASSILSGARPQHFGDGTRLSIL.

This chain connects TRBV7-6 to TRBJ2-5; TRBD2 agrees at 8 bases. Germline loops: CDR1 SGHVS, CDR2 FNYEAQ. Trimming at V came to 5 bases and at J to 4 bases, leaving 12 bases not matched to a gene. The CDR3 loop spans 16 amino acids. The CDR3 coding sequence is TGTGCCAGCAGCCGCAGGAGCGGGGGACGAGTAGAGACCCAGTACTTC. Translation: CASSRRSGGRVETQYF.

The chain joins TRBV6-8 to TRBJ1-5; TRBD1 matches 7 bases. CDR3 size: 14 residues. The germline CDR1 and CDR2 sequences are MNHGY and SAAAGT. V trimming: 7 bases; J trimming: 6 bases; junction bases outside the gene matches: 9. CDR3 nucleotides: TGTGCCAGCACCCCGGACAGGTCGGGTCAGCCCCAGCATTTT. Translating it yields CASTPDRSGQPQHF.

The chain joins TRBV18 to TRBJ2-2; no clear D gene. V gave up 6 bases and J gave up 0 bases, with 14 bases separating them. This CDR3 region has 16 residues. CDR1 is KGHSH, CDR2 LQKENI, per germline. The CDR3 protein is CASSPISLANTGELFF. CDR3 nucleotides: TGTGCCAGCTCTCCCATAAGTTTGGCGAACACCGGGGAGCTGTTTTTT.

The chain is built from TRBV28 and TRBJ1-6; D not certain. The V end lost 3 bases, the J end lost 9 bases, and 15 bases lay between the germline ends. Germline V CDR1 and CDR2: MDHEN, SYDVKM. The CDR3 totals 15 residues. CDR3 DNA sequence: TGTGCCAGCAGTTTTGGTACCCGGGGAAGTTCACCCCTCCACTTT. This gives the protein CASSFGTRGSSPLHF.

Only one count was recorded for this clone. The gene calls are TRBV6-8 and TRBJ1-1; tentatively, D is TRBD1 (5 bases). This CDR3 has 13 amino acids. V was pared by 4 bases and J by 0 bases, with 6 bases between. Germline values: CDR1 MNHGY, CDR2 SAAAGT. This CDR3 reads CASSWGMNTEAFF. CDR3 nucleotides: TGTGCCAGCAGTTGGGGGATGAACACTGAAGCTTTCTTT.

V gene TRBV12-5 combines with J gene TRBJ2-7; D is possibly TRBD2 (5 bases). Trimming shortened V by 2 bases and J by 13 bases, and 18 bases separated the two germline ends. The length of the CDR3 is 13 residues. Germline values: CDR1 LGHNT, CDR2 FRNRAP. Here the CDR3 reads CASGLPRGGPSYV. Here the CDR3 DNA reads TGTGCTAGTGGTTTGCCTCGAGGCGGGCCCTCCTACGTC.

V and J are TRBV6-8 and TRBJ1-5, with D unresolved. The CDR3 has 14 residues. Germline CDR1 MNHGY, CDR2 SAAAGT. With 7 bases removed from V and 2 bases from J, the gap between germline ends came to 12 bases. CDR3 protein: CASMAGIGNQPQHF. CDR3 DNA: TGTGCCAGCATGGCTGGGATTGGCAATCAGCCCCAGCATTTT.

This sequence joins TRBV6-8 and TRBJ1-6; TRBD1 agrees at 9 bases. V was pared by 7 bases and J by 7 bases, with 8 bases of the junction left unmatched. Looked up from germline, CDR1 is MNHGY and CDR2 is SAAAGT. CDR3 length: 15 residues. The CDR3: CASTRDRVWNSPLHF. The CDR3, as DNA: TGTGCCAGCACCCGGGACAGGGTGTGGAATTCACCCCTCCACTTT.

The chain employs TRBV6-8 and TRBJ1-3; D is perhaps TRBD1 (5 bases). V lost 10 bases, J lost 4 bases, and 11 bases lay in between. This CDR3 is built from 12 residues. Germline values: CDR1 MNHGY, CDR2 SAAAGT. The CDR3 nucleotides read TGTGCCATCAGGGCCCAGGGAAACACCATATATTTT. Its protein product is CAIRAQGNTIYF.

The chain couples TRBV29-1 to TRBJ2-5, with D perhaps matching TRBD1 (6 bases). Trimming stripped 4 bases from V and 5 bases from J, with 14 bases between. From germline, CDR1 is SQVTM and CDR2 ANQGSEA. There are 13 residues in the CDR3. The CDR3 DNA follows: TGCAGCGTTGTAGTAGGGGGTGGTGAGACCCAGTACTTC. It translates to CSVVVGGGETQYF.

V gene TRBV6-8 combines with J gene TRBJ1-1, with D hard to call. Trimming cost V 6 bases and J 0 bases, with 5 bases left between them. Per germline, CDR1 MNHGY and CDR2 SAAAGT. This CDR3 comprises 12 residues. Here the CDR3 DNA reads TGTGCCAGCAGCGTTATGAACACTGAAGCTTTCTTT. Translated, it gives CASSVMNTEAFF.

The chain links TRBV15 to TRBJ2-2; 10 bases are shared with TRBD1. V dropped 1 base and J dropped 4; count of bases not matched to a gene: 3. CDR1 is LNHNV, CDR2 YYDKDF, per germline (reference sequence). The CDR3 loop spans 16 amino acids. CDR3 DNA sequence: TGTGCCACCAGCAGAGGCGGGACAGGGGTCACCGGGGAGCTGTTTTTT. This translates into CATSRGGTGVTGELFF.

The genes are TRBV6-8 and TRBJ2-3, with 8 nucleotides matching TRBD2. The V gene end was trimmed by 6 bases and the J gene end by 1 base; junction bases not matched to a gene: 6. The CDR3 contains 15 residues. Germline V CDR1 and CDR2: MNHGY, SAAAGT. The CDR3 coding sequence is TGTGCCAGCAGCCAAGGGGGACTAGGCACAGATACGCAGTATTTT. This translates into CASSQGGLGTDTQYF.

This sequence joins TRBV6-8 and TRBJ1-2; D possibly corresponds to TRBD1 (5 bases). The germline gives CDR1 MNHGY, CDR2 SAAAGT. The CDR3 has 13 residues. V was clipped by 6 bases and J by 4 bases, with 12 bases between them. Written as DNA, the CDR3 is TGTGCCAGCAGACCACAGGAATCCTATGGCTACACCTTC. This gives the protein CASRPQESYGYTF.

The CDR3 bases are TGTGCTAGTGGTCCCTGGACAGGGGGCTTTGAGCAGTTCTTC. This translates into CASGPWTGGFEQFF. This sequence joins TRBV12-5 and TRBJ2-1; the match to TRBD1 covers 11 bases. Germline V gene sequence: CDR1 LGHNT, CDR2 FRNRAP. The CDR3 sequence is 14 residues long. After removal of 5 bases from V and 9 bases from J, the junction contained 6 bases not matched to a gene. Based on the CDR3 plus reference TRBV12-5 and TRBJ2-1, the full variable domain is DARVTQTPRHKVTEMGQEVTMRCQPILGHNTVFWYRQTMMQGLELLAYFRNRAPLDDSGMPKDRFSAEMPDATLATLKIQPSEPRDSAVYFCASGPWTGGFEQFFGPGTRLTVL.

The V gene is TRBV30, the J gene TRBJ1-1, with a tentative D call TRBD1 (6 bases). Trimming cost V 3 bases and J 6 bases, with 17 bases left between them. The germline gives CDR1 GTSNPN, CDR2 SVGIG (reference sequence). The CDR3 sequence is 14 residues long. The CDR3 is CAWRGPGESAEAFF. For the CDR3, the DNA is TGTGCCTGGAGAGGACCAGGGGAAAGCGCTGAAGCTTTCTTT.

This chain links TRBV11-3 with TRBJ2-1; 8 bases match TRBD1. This CDR3 region has 16 residues. J lost 4 bases, V lost 5 bases, and 10 bases had no gene match. CDR1 and CDR2 from the germline V gene are SGHNT and YENEEA. This chain's CDR3 is CASSEKTGALYNEQFF. The CDR3 region has the DNA TGTGCCAGCAGCGAAAAGACAGGGGCCCTTTACAATGAGCAGTTCTTC. The variable domain in full, completed from reference TRBV11-3 and TRBJ2-1, reads EAGVVQSPRYKIIEKKQPVAFWCNPISGHNTLYWYLQNLGQGPELLIRYENEEAVDDSQLPKDRFSAERLKGVDSTLKIQPAELGDSAVYLCASSEKTGALYNEQFFGPGTRLTVL.